This T cell receptor (beta chain) was documented in a study of blood T cell repertoires in COVID-19. Profiling relied on immunoSEQ multiplex PCR, and the TCRdb table lists in-frame clones only, not all of them. The repertoire holds 150,000 to 200,000 clones, with more than 75% as singletons. Germline V gene lookup returns CDR1 SGHTA and CDR2 FQGTGA. With V trimmed by 5 bases and J by 6 bases, 8 bases remained unmatched. The CDR3 covers 15 residues. Participants' own reports of clinical history determined their cohort assignment. The TCR comes from a human donor with acute COVID-19. The donor label of this sample is uncertain. This chain joins TRBV7-3 and TRBJ2-1; TRBD1 matches 9 bases. Sequencing was done on a sample of PBMCs or T cells enriched from blood (not recorded which). CDR3 nucleotide sequence: TGTGCCAGCAGCCCGGGGACAGGGCGTACCAATGAGCAGTTCTTC. It specifies CASSPGTGRTNEQFF.